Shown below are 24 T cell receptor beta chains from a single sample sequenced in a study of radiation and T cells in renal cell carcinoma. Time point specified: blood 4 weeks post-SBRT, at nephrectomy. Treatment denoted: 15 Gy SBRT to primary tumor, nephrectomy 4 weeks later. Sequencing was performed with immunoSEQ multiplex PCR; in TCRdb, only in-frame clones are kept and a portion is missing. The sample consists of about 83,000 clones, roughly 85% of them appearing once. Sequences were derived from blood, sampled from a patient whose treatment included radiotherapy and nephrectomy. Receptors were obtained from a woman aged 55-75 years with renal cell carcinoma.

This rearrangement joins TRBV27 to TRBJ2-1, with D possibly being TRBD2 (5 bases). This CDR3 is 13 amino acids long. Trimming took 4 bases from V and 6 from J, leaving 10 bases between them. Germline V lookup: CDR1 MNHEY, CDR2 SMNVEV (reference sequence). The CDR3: CASSSFGGNEQFF. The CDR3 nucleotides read TGTGCCAGCAGTTCATTCGGAGGCAATGAGCAGTTCTTC.

The CDR3 here is CASSGGTGSYQETQYF. CDR3 in DNA: TGTGCCAGCAGCGGGGGGACAGGGAGCTACCAAGAGACCCAGTACTTC. This sequence joins TRBV5-6 and TRBJ2-5; TRBD1 aligns across 9 bases. The CDR3 runs 16 residues. The V gene end was trimmed by 4 bases and the J gene end by 0 bases; junction bases not matched to a gene: 7. The germline V gene encodes CDR1 SGHDT and CDR2 YYEEEE.

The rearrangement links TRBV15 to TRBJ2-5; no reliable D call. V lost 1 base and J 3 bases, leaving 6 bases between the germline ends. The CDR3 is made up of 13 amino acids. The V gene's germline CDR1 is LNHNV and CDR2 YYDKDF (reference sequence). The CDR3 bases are TGTGCCACCAGCAGAGTCGTGGAAGAGACCCAGTACTTC. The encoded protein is CATSRVVEETQYF.

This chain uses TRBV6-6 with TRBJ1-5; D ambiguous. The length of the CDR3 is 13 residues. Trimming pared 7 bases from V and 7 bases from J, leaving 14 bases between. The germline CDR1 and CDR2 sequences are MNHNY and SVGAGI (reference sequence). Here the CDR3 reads CASTTGIRQPQHF. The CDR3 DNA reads TGTGCCAGCACTACCGGAATACGGCAGCCCCAGCATTTT.

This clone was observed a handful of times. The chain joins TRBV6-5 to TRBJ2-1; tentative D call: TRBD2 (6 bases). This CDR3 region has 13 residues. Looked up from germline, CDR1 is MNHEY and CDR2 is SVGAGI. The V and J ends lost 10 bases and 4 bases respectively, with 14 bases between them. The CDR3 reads CATRDSLYNEQFF. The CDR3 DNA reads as TGTGCCACCCGGGACTCATTATACAATGAGCAGTTCTTC.

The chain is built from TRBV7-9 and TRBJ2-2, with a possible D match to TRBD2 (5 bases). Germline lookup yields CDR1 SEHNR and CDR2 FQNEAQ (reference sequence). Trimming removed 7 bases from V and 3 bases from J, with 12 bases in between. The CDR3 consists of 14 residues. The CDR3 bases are TGTGCCAGCACACCGGTCGGGGACACCGGGGAGCTGTTTTTT. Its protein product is CASTPVGDTGELFF.

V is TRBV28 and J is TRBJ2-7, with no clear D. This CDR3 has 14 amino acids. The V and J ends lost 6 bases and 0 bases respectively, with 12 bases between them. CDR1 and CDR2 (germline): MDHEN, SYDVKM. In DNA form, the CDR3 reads TGTGCCAGCAGCCCCCACACCGGCTCCTACGAGCAGTACTTC. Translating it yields CASSPHTGSYEQYF.

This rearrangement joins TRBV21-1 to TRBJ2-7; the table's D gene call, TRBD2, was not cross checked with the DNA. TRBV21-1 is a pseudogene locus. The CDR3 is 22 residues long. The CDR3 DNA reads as TGTGCCAGCAGCAACACCACTAGCGGGGACACCAGAGGGGCACAAAATCGTAACGAGCAGTACTTC. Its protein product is CASSNTTSGDTRGAQNRNEQYF.

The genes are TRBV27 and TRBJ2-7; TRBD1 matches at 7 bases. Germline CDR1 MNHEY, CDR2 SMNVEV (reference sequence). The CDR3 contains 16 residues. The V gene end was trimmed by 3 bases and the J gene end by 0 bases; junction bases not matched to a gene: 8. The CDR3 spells CASSFPMTGLSYEQYF. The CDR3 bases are TGTGCCAGCAGTTTCCCAATGACAGGGCTCTCCTACGAGCAGTACTTC.

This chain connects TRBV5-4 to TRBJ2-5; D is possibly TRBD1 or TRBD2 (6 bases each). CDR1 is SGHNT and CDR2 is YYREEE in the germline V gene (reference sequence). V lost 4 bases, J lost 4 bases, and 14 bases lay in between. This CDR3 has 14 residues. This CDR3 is CASSLGGVGETQYF. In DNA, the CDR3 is TGTGCCAGCAGCCTCGGGGGCGTTGGAGAGACCCAGTACTTC.

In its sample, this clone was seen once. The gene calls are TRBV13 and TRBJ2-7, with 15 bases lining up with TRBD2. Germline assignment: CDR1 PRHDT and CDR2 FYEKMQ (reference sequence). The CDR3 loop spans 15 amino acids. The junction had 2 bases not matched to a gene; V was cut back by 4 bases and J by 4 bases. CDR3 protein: CASSSGLAGGYEQYF. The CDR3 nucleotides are TGTGCCAGCAGCTCGGGACTAGCGGGGGGTTACGAGCAGTACTTC.

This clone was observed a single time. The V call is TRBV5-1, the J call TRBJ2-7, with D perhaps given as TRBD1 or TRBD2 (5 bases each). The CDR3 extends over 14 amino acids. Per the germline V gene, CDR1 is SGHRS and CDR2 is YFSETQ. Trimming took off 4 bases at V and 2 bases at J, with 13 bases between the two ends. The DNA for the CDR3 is TGCGCCAGCAGCAATTACGGGACCCCCTACGAGCAGTACTTC. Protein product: CASSNYGTPYEQYF.

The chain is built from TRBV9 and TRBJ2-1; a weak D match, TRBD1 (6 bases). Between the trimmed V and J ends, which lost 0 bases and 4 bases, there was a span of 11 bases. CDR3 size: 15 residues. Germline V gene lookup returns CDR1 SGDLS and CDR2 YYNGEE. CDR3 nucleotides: TGTGCCAGCAGCGTAGCGGGTCAGGGGTACAATGAGCAGTTCTTC. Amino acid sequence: CASSVAGQGYNEQFF.

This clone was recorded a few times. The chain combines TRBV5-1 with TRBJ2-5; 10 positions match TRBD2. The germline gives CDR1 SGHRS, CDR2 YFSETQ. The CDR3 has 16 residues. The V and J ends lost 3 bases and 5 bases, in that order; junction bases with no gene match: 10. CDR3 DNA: TGCGCCAGCAGCTATACTCCGGGACTAGCGAGGGAGACCCAGTACTTC. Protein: CASSYTPGLARETQYF.

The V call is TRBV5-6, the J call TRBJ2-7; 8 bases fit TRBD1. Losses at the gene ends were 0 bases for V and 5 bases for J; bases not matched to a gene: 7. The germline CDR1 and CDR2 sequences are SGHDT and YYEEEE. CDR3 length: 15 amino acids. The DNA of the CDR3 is TGTGCCAGCAGCTTGGTTGGCAGGGGGCGAAACGAGCAGTACTTC. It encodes CASSLVGRGRNEQYF.

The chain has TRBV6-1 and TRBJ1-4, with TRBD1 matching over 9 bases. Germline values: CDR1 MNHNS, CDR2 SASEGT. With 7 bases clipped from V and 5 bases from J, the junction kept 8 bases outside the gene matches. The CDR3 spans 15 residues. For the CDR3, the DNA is TGTGCCAGCAACCAACAGGGGGCTGGAAATGAAAAACTGTTTTTT. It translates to CASNQQGAGNEKLFF.

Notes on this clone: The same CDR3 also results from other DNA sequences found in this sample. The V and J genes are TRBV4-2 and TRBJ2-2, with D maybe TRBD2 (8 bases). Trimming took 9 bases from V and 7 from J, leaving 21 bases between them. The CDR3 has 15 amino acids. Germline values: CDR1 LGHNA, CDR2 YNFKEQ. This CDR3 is CASSPGGGRGGELFF. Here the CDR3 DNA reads TGTGCCAGTTCTCCGGGAGGGGGCAGAGGCGGGGAGCTGTTTTTT.

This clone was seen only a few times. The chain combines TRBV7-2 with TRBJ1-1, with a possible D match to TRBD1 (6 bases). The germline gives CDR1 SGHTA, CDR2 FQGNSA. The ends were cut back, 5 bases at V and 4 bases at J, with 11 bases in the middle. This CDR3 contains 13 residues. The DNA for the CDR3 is TGTGCCAGCAGCCCATACAGGGCCACTGAAGCTTTCTTT. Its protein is CASSPYRATEAFF.

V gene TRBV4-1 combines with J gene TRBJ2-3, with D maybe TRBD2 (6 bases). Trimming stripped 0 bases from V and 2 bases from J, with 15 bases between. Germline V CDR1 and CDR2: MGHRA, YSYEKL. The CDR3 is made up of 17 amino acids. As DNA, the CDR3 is TGCGCCAGCAGCCAAGATGGCGGGGCTAGCCCCACAGATACGCAGTATTTT. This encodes CASSQDGGASPTDTQYF.

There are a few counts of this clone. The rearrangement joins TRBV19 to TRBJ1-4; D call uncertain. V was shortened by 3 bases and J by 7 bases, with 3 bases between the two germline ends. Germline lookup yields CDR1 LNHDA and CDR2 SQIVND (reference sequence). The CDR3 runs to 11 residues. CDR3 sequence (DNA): TGTGCCAGTAGTATTGGTGAAAAACTGTTTTTT. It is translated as CASSIGEKLFF.

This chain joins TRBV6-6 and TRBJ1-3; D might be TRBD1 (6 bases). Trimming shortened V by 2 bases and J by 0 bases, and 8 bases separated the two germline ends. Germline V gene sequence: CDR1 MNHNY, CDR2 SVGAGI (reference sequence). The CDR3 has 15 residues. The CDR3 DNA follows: TGTGCCAGCAGTTACAAGGGGGGCTCTGGAAACACCATATATTTT. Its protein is CASSYKGGSGNTIYF.

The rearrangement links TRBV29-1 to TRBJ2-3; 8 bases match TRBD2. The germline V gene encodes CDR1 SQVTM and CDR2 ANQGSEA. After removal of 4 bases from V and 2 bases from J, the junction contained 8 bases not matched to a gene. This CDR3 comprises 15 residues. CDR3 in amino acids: CSVGNPGGATDTQYF. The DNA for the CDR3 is TGCAGCGTTGGGAATCCGGGAGGGGCCACAGATACGCAGTATTTT.

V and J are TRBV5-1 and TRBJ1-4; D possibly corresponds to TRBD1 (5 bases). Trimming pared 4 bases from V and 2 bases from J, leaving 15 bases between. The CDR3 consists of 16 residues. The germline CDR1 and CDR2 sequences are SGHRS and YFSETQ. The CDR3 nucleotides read TGCGCCAGCAGCCGCTCCAGGGTTGCGACTAATGAAAAACTGTTTTTT. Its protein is CASSRSRVATNEKLFF.

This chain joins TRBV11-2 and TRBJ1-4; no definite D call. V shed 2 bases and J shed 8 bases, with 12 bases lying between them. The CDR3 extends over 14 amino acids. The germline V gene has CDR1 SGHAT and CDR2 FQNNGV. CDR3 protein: CASSLSTLGEKLFF. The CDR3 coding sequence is TGTGCCAGCAGCTTATCGACGCTTGGGGAAAAACTGTTTTTT.